This T cell receptor (beta chain) is from a study of cytomegalovirus exposure and HLA in healthy donors (TCRdb year 2017). Regarding the complete study: An earlier analysis of approximately 590 of the donors reported 250 to 350 Gb of sequence data and approximately 110 million unique TCR beta sequences from about 179 million T cells. To predict cytomegalovirus infection status, the study combined high-throughput TCR immunosequencing, statistical association of individual TCRs with disease status, and machine learning. Genome-wide SNP genotypes for about 65% of the 666 donors were used in a later genetic analysis, which treated that subset as a discovery cohort. Among about 400 genotyped donors of the cohort, an average of approximately 200,000 unique TCR beta nucleotide sequences was sequenced per donor, of which roughly 17% were non-productive. Roughly 300 gigabases of sequencing data and approximately 85 million unique TCR sequences were included in an early release covering about 600 HLA-typed donors. The study was designed to test whether signatures of past pathogen exposure could be identified by cataloging public T cell receptors. Donor age, sex, ethnicity and CMV serostatus were collected together with the repertoire data. Using immunosequencing, the study profiled T cell repertoires from some 670 subjects and related those repertoires to cytomegalovirus serostatus. Four to six DR-DQ haplotypes were handled as single units for association and clustering, since linkage in the cohort was strong. Along with the approximately 620-subject first cohort, a separate validation cohort of 120 different subjects was used. The genetic ancestry cluster associated with self-reported Caucasian donors included 80% to 90% of the approximately 400 genotyped donors. Class I and class II HLA loci were covered by the typing at four-digit resolution. Typing coverage varied by locus: roughly 629-630 donors for A, B, C, DRB1 and DQB1; approximately 560 for DQA1; around 570 for DPA1; approximately 450 for DPB1. All discovery cohort repertoires had been generated using a single sequencing platform. A later analysis re-analyzed previously published TCR beta repertoires from about 730 donors and added high-resolution HLA genotyping to study TCR occurrence patterns. In the later analysis, no new phenotypic data were used to find candidate immune exposures; instead, reliance was placed on TCR beta sequences and their occurrence across donors. An earlier analysis of 500 to 750 of the donors applied high-throughput TCR beta sequencing to assess whether each TCR beta V gene segment acted as functional or pseudogenic. What the work shows at the level of the full study, not this receptor alone: When HLA alleles, especially DR and DQ, strongly co-occurred, TCR associations were difficult to assign to individual alleles. Because counts were too low, about 18 rarely observed V segments, including chromosome 9 orphons, were excluded from the earlier analysis of around 590 of the donors. Compared with equally common non-associated chains, HLA-associated TCR beta chains in a later analysis were more clonally expanded and had lower generation probabilities. Because HLA typing was missing for some donors at each locus, association tests included only the typed subset. In vitro tests confirmed that a few of the cytomegalovirus-associated TCR beta chains recognize cytomegalovirus antigens. In a later analysis, the rate of TCR association differed among HLA loci, with DRB1 alleles having the most associated TCRs and HLA-C alleles having the fewest. In an earlier analysis of roughly 500 of the donors, most TCR beta V segments appeared in productive rearrangements about 87% or about 30% of the time, broadly matching IMGT annotations. A later analysis found that most CMV-associated TCR beta chains appeared HLA-restricted, with HLA associations seemingly driven largely by CMV exposure. A cluster of highly shared sequence variants was judged likely to be a technical artifact of the sequencing pipeline. According to the authors, the approach could potentially be generalized to other disease states and immunological phenotypes. Some IMGT-functional V segments, including TRBV6-2 and TRBV6-3, could not be told apart with the 87-base-pair reads, so those segments were excluded. Correlated functional status among segregating V segments might be attributable to linkage disequilibrium, but an unknown experimental factor could not be ruled out. In a later analysis, some 17,000 TCR beta sequences were associated with specific HLA alleles at a false discovery rate of 0.05. Cytomegalovirus status was reported to be diagnosed by the classifier with high specificity and sensitivity in both the original and validation cohorts. Roughly uniform sequencing depth across donors was assumed in presence/absence analyses, although this assumption may not hold. A further reported finding was that TCR beta sequences accurately predicted the HLA-A and HLA-B alleles for most subjects in the first cohort. In this cohort, only TCR beta chains were sequenced, and detectable features were limited by the absence of alpha or paired-chain data. In the study, approximately 160 TCR beta chains were listed as associated with cytomegalovirus. The only immune exposure information available for the cohort was CMV serostatus. In a later genetic analysis, fewer N-insertions in productive TCRs were reported among donors in an Asian-associated ancestry cluster than the approximately 710-donor mean. An association between a missense DCLRE1C variant and V-gene and J-gene trimming of TCR beta chains was found in a later genetic analysis and replicated in an independent cohort. Several of the top co-occurrence clusters appeared to be linked to parvovirus B19, influenza, CMV and Epstein-Barr virus, according to a later analysis. While some public TCRs were present in many individuals, most TCR sequences turned up only very rarely across donors.

Of note for this clone: Its antigen is currently not known. It has no much larger one-base neighbor in the sample; base qualities were not kept.

The CDR3 starts with the cysteine, ends with the phenylalanine, and has 15 residues. Only the CDR3 portion is preserved as DNA: 45 bases, with reading frame beginning at the first base. V has 0 bases trimmed and J has 5 bases trimmed; junction bases matching no gene number 7. Per the germline V gene (reference sequence), GTSNPN is the CDR1 and SVGIG is the CDR2. The cohort consisted of some 670 healthy bone marrow donors. At the time of sampling, all cohort members were nominally healthy, though unrecorded immune exposures were likely present. The donor was CMV seropositive and was included in the group of about 290 seropositive cohort members. Each donor provided a peripheral blood sample, and peripheral blood mononuclear cells were used for TCR beta sequencing. Genomic DNA extraction from the blood cell samples was performed with the Qiagen DNeasy Blood Extraction Kit. Receptor libraries were prepared by the immunoSEQ multiplex PCR assay. For the multiplex PCR, a mixture combining 60 forward primers for TCR Vbeta segments and 13 reverse primers for TCR Jbeta segments was used. The CDR3 region of rearranged TCR beta genes was amplified from genomic DNA by a multiplex PCR assay. The amplified TCR beta libraries were sequenced on the Illumina HiSeq System as 87-base-pair reads. Per the original workflow: A later analysis counted some 80 million unique TCR beta chains across the 500 to 850 repertoires, and 9 million to 14 million of these chains were shared by at least two donors. Raw reads were error-corrected and collapsed into unique sequences by a nearest-neighbor algorithm in which closely related sequences were merged to remove PCR and sequencing errors. CDR3 sequences were aligned to IMGT reference sequences to assign V, D and J gene segments. For a sequence to be retained, a match of at least six nucleotides to both a V gene segment and a J gene segment was required. Rearrangements were called productive when the CDR3 lacked stop codons and stayed in frame with V and J; all others were non-productive. Following IMGT convention, CDR3 was defined as the stretch from the second conserved V-encoded cysteine up to the conserved J-encoded phenylalanine. In an earlier analysis of more than 550 of the donors, sequences lacking an unambiguous match to a single V gene segment were excluded. In an earlier analysis of a few hundred of the donors, V segments were called functional above 56.7% productive rearrangements and were called segregating when the between-donor standard deviation exceeded 5%. A statistical classification framework was developed to diagnose cytomegalovirus status using the catalog of TCR beta chain sequences. In a later analysis, V and J genes were assigned by comparing TCR nucleotide sequences against IMGT/GENE-DB human TR gene sequences. The TCRdist pipeline was used in a later analysis to assign CDR3 sequences and most-parsimonious VDJ recombination scenarios. A later analysis defined each TCR beta chain by its CDR3 amino acid sequence plus V-gene family, and excluded reads lacking a unique V-gene family. A later analysis removed 450 to 600 highly shared, low-generation-probability nucleotide sequences to deal with suspected cross-contamination and a sequencing artifact. For each public chain, a later analysis derived a clonal expansion index from normalized ranks of inferred template counts within each repertoire. In a later analysis, generation probabilities were computed using a VDJ recombination model fitted to out-of-frame rearrangements, and the results were checked against IGoR. Hypergeometric tests were used in a later analysis to score TCR-TCR, TCR-HLA and TCR-CMV co-occurrence, with a repertoire-size bias correction applied to the TCR pairs. In a later analysis, false discovery rates were estimated by permuting HLA or CMV assignments 20 times. A later analysis grouped co-occurring TCRs with DBSCAN, adding TCRdist sequence similarity when clustering within HLA-allele-positive subsets. For co-occurrence clustering, repertoires with fewer than 30,000 or more than 120,000 public chains were excluded, along with four to six repertoires with anomalous nucleotide sharing. In TCRdb, the immuneACCESS table is reduced to in-frame sequences with V and J assigned. These tables do not hold every clone; where another copy was compared, an unresolved V gene accounts for under half, and the others remain unexplained. The V and J calls and clone size were taken over from that table, and D and trimming were inferred from the DNA. This sample comprises 150,000 to 200,000 clones, more than 60% of them detected only once. The biggest ten clones account for over 9.5% of the sample.

The sequence joins TRBV30 to TRBJ2-1, with 7 junctional bases fitting TRBD1. This receptor was taken from a man aged 25 to 40 in good health and CMV-seropositive. Sequenced sample: PBMCs. The CDR3 amino acid sequence is: CAWSVKGTAHNEQFF. The DNA reads as follows: TGTGCCTGGAGTGTAAAGGGGACAGCTCACAATGAGCAGTTCTTC. The full variable domain, completed from the reference TRBV30 and TRBJ2-1 proteins outside the CDR3, reads SQTIHQWPATLVQPVGSPLSLECTVEGTSNPNLYWYRQAAGRGLQLLFYSVGIGQISSEVPQNLSASRPQDRQFILSSKKLLLSDSGFYLCAWSVKGTAHNEQFFGPGTRLTVL.